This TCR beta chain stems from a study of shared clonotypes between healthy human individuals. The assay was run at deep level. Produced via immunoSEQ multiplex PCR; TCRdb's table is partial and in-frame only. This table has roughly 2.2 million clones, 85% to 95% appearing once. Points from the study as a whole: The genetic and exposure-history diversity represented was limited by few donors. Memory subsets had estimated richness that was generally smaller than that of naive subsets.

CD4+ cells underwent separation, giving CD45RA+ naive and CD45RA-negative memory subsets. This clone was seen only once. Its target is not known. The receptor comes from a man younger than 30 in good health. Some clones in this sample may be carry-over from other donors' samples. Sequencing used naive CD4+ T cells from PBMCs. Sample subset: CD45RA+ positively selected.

CDR3 sequence reads: CASSPTGWEMETQYF. CDR3 nucleotides: TGCGCCAGCAGTCCAACGGGATGGGAGATGGAGACCCAGTACTTC. The rearrangement links TRBV5-1 to TRBJ2-5; weak D call: TRBD2 (5 bases). Trimming stripped 5 bases from V and 5 bases from J, with 19 bases between. The CDR3 sequence is 15 residues long. Germline CDR1 reads SGHRS; CDR2 reads YFSETQ.